This TCR beta chain appears in the sequencing data of a study of cytomegalovirus exposure and HLA in healthy donors. CDR3 length equals 15 residues. V lost 0 bases to trimming and J lost 1 base, with 11 bases between them. From germline, CDR1 is SGDLS and CDR2 YYNGEE. The PCR contained 60 Vbeta and 13 Jbeta primers. Assay: immunoSEQ multiplex PCR; the TCRdb copy retains only in-frame clones and omits some. Here the sample spans 100,000 to 150,000 clones, 75% to 85% being singletons. This clone was counted only a few times. The sample consisted of PBMCs. V usage is TRBV9 and J usage is TRBJ2-7; D might be TRBD1 (6 bases). The sequence was obtained from a man between 40 and 49 years old in good health and CMV-seronegative. CDR3 coding DNA: TGTGCCAGCAGCGTAGGCCCAGGGGCGTCCTACGAGCAGTACTTC. Protein product: CASSVGPGASYEQYF.